Each of the 4 T cell receptor beta chains below was sequenced from the same sample in a study of response to subunit inactivated influenza vaccine. MiXCR, run by TCRdb on the RT-PCR reads, gives a single entry per CDR3 protein. There are about 610,000 distinct CDR3 sequences in the sample; 14% occur only once, and 11% lies in the top ten. The sample here was PBMCs from blood, taken 11 to 12 days after vaccination. Receptors originate from a man between 50 and 59 years old who received an inactivated influenza vaccine.

This clonotype came up a few times. V is TRBV5-6 and J is TRBJ2-2, with 11 bases lining up with TRBD2. There are 16 residues in the CDR3. J gave up 3 bases and V 4 bases, and 5 bases lay outside the gene matches. Germline assignment: CDR1 SGHDT and CDR2 YYEEEE. In DNA, the CDR3 is TGTGCCAGCAGCCTTAGCGGGGGGGCTGACACCGGGGAGCTGTTTTTT. It encodes CASSLSGGADTGELFF.

The chain links TRBV6-5 to TRBJ1-1, with 7 bases matching TRBD1. Germline CDR1 MNHEY, CDR2 SVGAGI. The CDR3 loop spans 14 amino acids. V dropped 2 bases and J dropped 5; count of bases not matched to a gene: 5. The chain's CDR3 is CASSYTAGGTEAFF. In DNA, the CDR3 is TGTGCCAGCAGTTACACAGCAGGGGGGACTGAAGCTTTCTTT.

The chain combines TRBV4-2 with TRBJ2-3, with TRBD2 matching 8 bases. Germline assignment: CDR1 LGHNA and CDR2 YNFKEQ. J lost 2 bases, V lost 0 bases, and 7 bases had no gene match. The CDR3 covers 17 residues. CDR3 amino acids: CASSQDPAGAHTDTQYF. CDR3 nucleotide sequence: TGTGCCAGCAGCCAAGATCCAGCGGGGGCCCACACAGATACGCAGTATTTT.

This clonotype was observed a few times. The V gene is TRBV27, the J gene TRBJ2-3; the D gene is possibly TRBD1 (5 bases). Germline V CDR1 and CDR2: MNHEY, SMNVEV (reference sequence). V was shortened by 7 bases and J by 5 bases, with 13 bases between the two germline ends. The CDR3 is 13 residues long. CDR3 residues: CASILTRGDTQYF. CDR3 coding DNA: TGTGCCAGCATCCTAACAAGGGGAGATACGCAGTATTTT.